This T cell receptor beta chain was obtained from a study of blood T cells in healthy people across ages. With 5 bases clipped from V and 5 bases from J, the junction kept 8 bases outside the gene matches. Germline V lookup: CDR1 SGHAT, CDR2 FQNNGV. There are 15 residues in the CDR3. A J-beta primer mix and a sample-barcoded 5' primer were used in a second PCR of roughly 6 to 11 cycles. No fewer than 2.5 million CDR3-containing paired-end reads came from each sample. Each CDR3 protein gets one entry after TCRdb re-called the 5' RACE reads with MiXCR. Found here are about 1,500,000 distinct CDR3 sequences, roughly 40% of them singletons; the top ten hold 7.9%.

Material: blood. The gene calls are TRBV11-2 and TRBJ2-3; TRBD1 matches at 9 bases. This receptor was identified in a woman younger than 30 in good health. In DNA, the CDR3 is TGTGCCAGCAGCAGGGGGACAGGGTTACAAGATACGCAGTATTTT. Its protein product is CASSRGTGLQDTQYF. The whole variable domain, filled in from reference TRBV11-2 and TRBJ2-3, reads EAGVAQSPRYKIIEKRQSVAFWCNPISGHATLYWYQQILGQGPKLLIQFQNNGVVDDSQLPKDRFSAERLKGVDSTLKIQPAKLEDSAVYLCASSRGTGLQDTQYFGPGTRLTVL.